Listed here are 20 T cell receptor beta chains from one sample, sequenced in a study of control samples from healthy donors and cancer patients. Sequencing was performed with immunoSEQ multiplex PCR; in TCRdb, only in-frame clones are kept and a portion is missing. In the table there are roughly 68,000 clones, 83% of which are singletons. The sample comprised blood. The receptors stem from a man aged 55 to 70 in good health.

This clone has a handful of counts. The chain has TRBV18 and TRBJ2-7; D possibly matches TRBD1 or TRBD2 (5 bases each). V shed 2 bases and J shed 7 bases, with 15 bases lying between them. CDR3 length: 14 residues. CDR1 is KGHSH, CDR2 LQKENI, per germline. The CDR3 coding sequence is TGTGCCAGCTCACCAGGTCGACAGTCGGGGGAGCAGTACTTC. Translating it yields CASSPGRQSGEQYF.

V is TRBV6-2 or TRBV6-3 and J is TRBJ1-6; 8 positions agree with TRBD1. The CDR3 length is 16 residues. The J segment lost 7 bases and the V segment lost 4 bases, leaving 9 bases of the junction unmatched. The germline CDR1 and CDR2 sequences are MNHEY and SVGEGT. The CDR3 DNA follows: TGTGCCAGCAGTTTACCCTCGCAGGGGGCAAATTCACCCCTCCACTTT. Translating gives CASSLPSQGANSPLHF.

The chain couples TRBV25-1 to TRBJ1-3; D is ambiguous. V gave up 4 bases and J gave up 0 bases, with 10 bases separating them. The CDR3 consists of 15 residues. The germline V gene encodes CDR1 MGHDK and CDR2 SYGVNS. The CDR3 coding sequence is TGTGCCAGCAGTGTAGACGGTAGCTCTGGAAACACCATATATTTT. It encodes CASSVDGSSGNTIYF. Drawing the rest from reference TRBV25-1 and TRBJ1-3, the complete variable domain is EADIYQTPRYLVIGTGKKITLECSQTMGHDKMYWYQQDPGMELHLIHYSYGVNSTEKGDLSSESTVSRIRTEHFPLTLESARPSHTSQYLCASSVDGSSGNTIYFGEGSWLTVV.

The chain combines TRBV6-5 with TRBJ2-1, with unresolved D. The CDR3 totals 14 residues. Deletions cut 7 bases from V and 4 bases from J, with 14 bases between. CDR1 and CDR2 (germline): MNHEY, SVGAGI. This chain's CDR3 is CASTTGLTYNEQFF. CDR3 sequence (DNA): TGTGCCAGCACTACGGGCCTAACGTACAATGAGCAGTTCTTC.

This clone has just one count. The rearrangement joins TRBV9 to TRBJ2-3; either TRBD1 or TRBD2 may supply D (5 bases each). Germline V gives CDR1 SGDLS, CDR2 YYNGEE. This CDR3 has 12 residues. V was cut by 4 bases and J by 8 bases, with 11 bases left in between. In DNA, the CDR3 is TGTGCCAGCAGCCCAGGGACCGCTACGCAGTATTTT. This gives the protein CASSPGTATQYF.

This chain links TRBV18 with TRBJ1-1, with D possibly being TRBD1 (5 bases). The germline V gene encodes CDR1 KGHSH and CDR2 LQKENI. The CDR3 runs to 16 residues. V was cut by 6 bases and J by 7 bases, with 24 bases left in between. CDR3 region: CASSSPGETAGREAFF. DNA for the CDR3: TGTGCCAGCTCCAGTCCTGGGGAGACAGCGGGACGTGAAGCTTTCTTT.

The J gene is TRBJ2-7, the V gene TRBV30; D gene unclear. CDR3 size: 13 residues. Deletions cut 0 bases from V and 3 bases from J, with 9 bases between. Germline CDR1 GTSNPN, CDR2 SVGIG (reference sequence). The CDR3 nucleotides read TGTGCCTGGAGTGTCAACAGCTACTACGAGCAGTACTTC. It translates to CAWSVNSYYEQYF.

J is TRBJ2-7 and V is TRBV2; either TRBD1 or TRBD2 may supply D (5 bases each). The V end lost 4 bases, the J end lost 4 bases, and 14 bases lay between the germline ends. CDR3 length: 14 amino acids. Germline V gene lookup returns CDR1 SNHLY and CDR2 FYNNEI. CDR3 sequence (DNA): TGTGCCAGCAGTGTTGGGACGGGTGGATACGAGCAGTACTTC. This sequence encodes CASSVGTGGYEQYF.

CDR3 protein: CASSSHLPFGYTF. The CDR3 bases are TGTGCCAGCAGTTCCCATCTGCCTTTTGGCTACACCTTC. The chain recombines TRBV28 with TRBJ1-2; D not resolved. There are 13 residues in the CDR3. Germline V CDR1 and CDR2: MDHEN, SYDVKM. The V and J ends lost 4 bases and 7 bases respectively, with 13 bases between them.

The gene calls are TRBV28 and TRBJ1-2; 7 bases line up with TRBD1. The V gene's germline CDR1 is MDHEN and CDR2 SYDVKM. The CDR3 spans 14 residues. V shed 3 bases, J shed 2 bases, and the junction held 3 bases outside the gene matches. Here the CDR3 reads CASSFSGQNYGYTF. The CDR3 bases are TGTGCCAGCAGTTTTTCGGGACAGAACTATGGCTACACCTTC.

V and J are TRBV15 and TRBJ2-3; D ambiguous. The length of the CDR3 is 15 residues. The V end was cut by 0 bases, the J end by 4 bases, with 11 bases between. CDR1 and CDR2 from the germline V gene are LNHNV and YYDKDF (reference sequence). The CDR3 is CATSRDRVTADTQYF. The CDR3 bases are TGTGCCACCAGCAGAGATAGGGTGACCGCAGATACGCAGTATTTT.

V usage is TRBV7-2 and J usage is TRBJ2-1; D unclear. V lost 0 bases and J 1 base, leaving 10 bases between the germline ends. Per germline, CDR1 SGHTA and CDR2 FQGNSA. The CDR3 contains 16 residues. The CDR3 spells CASSLARSLSYNEQFF. CDR3 in DNA: TGTGCCAGCAGCTTAGCCAGGTCGCTTTCCTACAATGAGCAGTTCTTC. Combining the CDR3 with reference TRBV7-2 and TRBJ2-1 gives the whole variable domain GAGVSQSPSNKVTEKGKDVELRCDPISGHTALYWYRQSLGQGLEFLIYFQGNSAPDKSGLPSDRFSAERTGGSVSTLTIQRTQQEDSAVYLCASSLARSLSYNEQFFGPGTRLTVL.

V usage is TRBV18 and J usage is TRBJ2-1; the match to TRBD2 covers 10 bases. The CDR3 consists of 14 residues. The J segment lost 6 bases and the V segment lost 4 bases, leaving 3 bases of the junction unmatched. From germline, CDR1 is KGHSH and CDR2 LQKENI. In nucleotides, the CDR3 is TGTGCCAGCTCACTAGCGGGAGGTGGCAATGAGCAGTTCTTC. Amino acids: CASSLAGGGNEQFF.

This rearrangement joins TRBV5-6 to TRBJ2-1, with TRBD2 matching 11 bases. Germline CDR1 is SGHDT and CDR2 is YYEEEE. After removal of 2 bases from V and 6 bases from J, the junction contained 4 bases not matched to a gene. The CDR3 spans 15 residues. CDR3 region: CASSLRLAGSNEQFF. For the CDR3, the DNA is TGTGCCAGCAGCTTAAGACTAGCGGGAAGCAATGAGCAGTTCTTC.

The chain couples TRBV19 to TRBJ2-4, with unresolved D. The CDR3 totals 11 residues. Germline V gives CDR1 LNHDA, CDR2 SQIVND (reference sequence). With 3 bases removed from V and 8 bases from J, the gap between germline ends came to 5 bases. The CDR3 region is CASSIRDIQYF. The DNA of the CDR3 is TGTGCCAGTAGTATTCGGGACATTCAGTACTTC.

The chain couples TRBV6-5 to TRBJ2-7; perhaps TRBD2 as D (5 bases). This CDR3 has 15 residues. Germline values: CDR1 MNHEY, CDR2 SVGAGI. Trimming shortened V by 4 bases and J by 3 bases, and 16 bases separated the two germline ends. The CDR3 protein is CASSSFPGSLYEQYF. The CDR3 bases are TGTGCCAGCAGTTCCTTTCCGGGATCCCTCTACGAGCAGTACTTC.

The V and J genes are TRBV21-1 and TRBJ2-2; the D segment call TRBD1 is taken from the table without a DNA check. TRBV21-1 is tagged as a pseudogene. The CDR3 loop spans 16 amino acids. The CDR3, as DNA: TGTGCCAGCAGCCTACGCCGGGACAGAAACACCGGGGAGCTGTTTTTT. This encodes CASSLRRDRNTGELFF.

The chain couples TRBV29-1 to TRBJ2-1; 10 positions agree with TRBD1. The V gene end was trimmed by 1 base and the J gene end by 7 bases; junction bases not matched to a gene: 7. Germline V gives CDR1 SQVTM, CDR2 ANQGSEA. This CDR3 contains 15 residues. The CDR3 DNA is TGCAGCGTTGAAGGGGGGGGACAGGGGTGGAATGAGCAGTTCTTC. It translates to CSVEGGGQGWNEQFF.

The V gene is TRBV5-1, the J gene TRBJ2-2, with D possibly TRBD1 on 5 matching bases. CDR1 is SGHRS, CDR2 YFSETQ, per germline. Trimming stripped 4 bases from V and 0 bases from J, with 13 bases between. The CDR3 length is 16 residues. The CDR3 here is CASSISKGTNTGELFF. CDR3 coding DNA: TGCGCCAGCAGCATCTCGAAGGGGACGAACACCGGGGAGCTGTTTTTT.

The genes are TRBV28 and TRBJ1-6; tentatively, D is TRBD1 (5 bases). CDR3 size: 15 residues. The germline V and J ends were trimmed by 4 bases and 0 bases, with 7 bases remaining between them. Germline V lookup: CDR1 MDHEN, CDR2 SYDVKM. CDR3 nucleotides: TGTGCCAGCAGTTCGGACAACTCCTATAATTCACCCCTCCACTTT. Translation gives CASSSDNSYNSPLHF.